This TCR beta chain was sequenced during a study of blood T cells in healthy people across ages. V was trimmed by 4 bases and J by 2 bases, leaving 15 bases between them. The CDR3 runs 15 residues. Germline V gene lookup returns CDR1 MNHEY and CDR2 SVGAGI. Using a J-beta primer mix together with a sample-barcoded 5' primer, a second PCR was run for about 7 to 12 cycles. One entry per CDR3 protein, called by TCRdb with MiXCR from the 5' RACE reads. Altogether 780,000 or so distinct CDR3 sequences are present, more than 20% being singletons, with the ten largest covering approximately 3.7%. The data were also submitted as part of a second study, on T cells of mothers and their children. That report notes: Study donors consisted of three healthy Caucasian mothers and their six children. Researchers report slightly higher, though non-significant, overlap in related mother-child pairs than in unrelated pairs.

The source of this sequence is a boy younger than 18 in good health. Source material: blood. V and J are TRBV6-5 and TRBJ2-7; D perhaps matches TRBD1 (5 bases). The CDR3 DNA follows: TGTGCCAGCAGTTCAGGGTCGGGTGGGACCTACGAGCAGTACTTC. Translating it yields CASSSGSGGTYEQYF.